Following are 32 T cell receptor beta chains from one sample sequenced in a study of blood T cell repertoires in COVID-19. Assay: immunoSEQ multiplex PCR; the TCRdb copy retains only in-frame clones and omits some. This sample has approximately 150,000 clones, with 84% found just once. Sample: peripheral blood. Receptors were obtained from a man aged 55-75 years with active or convalescent COVID-19.

J is TRBJ1-2 and V is TRBV9; TRBD1 is a possible D gene (6 bases). The CDR3 runs to 15 residues. Germline CDR1 and CDR2: SGDLS and YYNGEE. Trimming shortened V by 3 bases and J by 2 bases, and 14 bases separated the two germline ends. CDR3 sequence (DNA): TGTGCCAGCAGCGCAGAGACAGGAATCAACTATGGCTACACCTTC. This translates into CASSAETGINYGYTF.

The rearrangement uses TRBV9 and TRBJ2-2; 8 bases align to TRBD1. V gave up 2 bases and J gave up 5 bases; unmatched junction bases: 8. Germline assignment: CDR1 SGDLS and CDR2 YYNGEE. This CDR3 comprises 16 residues. The CDR3 loop reads CASSVSRTGRTGELFF. CDR3 DNA sequence: TGTGCCAGCAGCGTCTCCAGGACAGGGAGAACCGGGGAGCTGTTTTTT.

The rearrangement joins TRBV28 to TRBJ1-5; D is unclear. Trimming left V 6 bases short and J 8 bases short, with 20 bases between. Germline assignment: CDR1 MDHEN and CDR2 SYDVKM. The CDR3 sequence is 15 residues long. The CDR3 sequence: CASRAYRVVNEPQHF. DNA for the CDR3: TGTGCCAGCAGGGCCTACCGGGTGGTGAATGAGCCCCAGCATTTT.

The J gene is TRBJ1-6, the V gene TRBV5-6, with D possibly being TRBD1 (6 bases). CDR3 length equals 14 residues. Germline loops: CDR1 SGHDT, CDR2 YYEEEE. V was cut by 2 bases and J by 8 bases, with 11 bases left in between. DNA of the CDR3: TGTGCCAGCAGCTTTAGACGACAGGATTCACCCCTCCACTTT. Translating gives CASSFRRQDSPLHF.

This clone was detected only once. V is TRBV6-5 and J is TRBJ1-4; TRBD1 matches at 8 bases. The CDR3 sequence is 12 residues long. V shed 10 bases and J 8 bases; nucleotides not matched to a gene: 6. The germline V gene encodes CDR1 MNHEY and CDR2 SVGAGI. The CDR3 DNA follows: TGTGCCACCGGGACAGGAGAGGAAAAACTGTTTTTT. Translated, it gives CATGTGEEKLFF.

The chain uses TRBV19 and TRBJ1-4; D is unclear. Germline values: CDR1 LNHDA, CDR2 SQIVND (reference sequence). The CDR3 is made up of 15 amino acids. V lost 5 bases, J lost 4 bases, and 14 bases lay in between. CDR3 loop: CASSGTGIINEKLFF. As DNA, the CDR3 is TGTGCCAGTAGTGGAACCGGGATCATTAATGAAAAACTGTTTTTT.

The chain is built from TRBV6-2 or TRBV6-3 and TRBJ1-4; 10 nucleotides align to TRBD1. This CDR3 is 18 amino acids long. With V trimmed by 2 bases and J by 0 bases, 6 bases remained unmatched. Per germline, CDR1 MNHEY and CDR2 SVGEGT. The CDR3, as DNA: TGTGCCAGCAGTTACCGGGACAGGGGCCTATCAACTAATGAAAAACTGTTTTTT. It encodes CASSYRDRGLSTNEKLFF.

The CDR3 nucleotides read TGTGCCAGCAGTCGAGATACAGGGTCAGGCGAGACCCAGTACTTC. Translation gives CASSRDTGSGETQYF. V gene TRBV25-1 combines with J gene TRBJ2-5; perhaps TRBD1 as D (6 bases). V dropped 5 bases and J dropped 5 bases, with 18 bases sitting between them. The germline V gene has CDR1 MGHDK and CDR2 SYGVNS. The CDR3 has 15 residues.

The rearrangement links TRBV6-5 to TRBJ2-7; 11 positions match TRBD1. CDR3 length equals 15 residues. CDR1 and CDR2 from the germline V gene are MNHEY and SVGAGI. Trimming took 6 bases from V and 6 from J; bases not matched to a gene: 10. CDR3 region: CASSPPGTGGFEQYF. As DNA, the CDR3 is TGTGCCAGCAGCCCCCCCGGGACAGGGGGGTTCGAGCAGTACTTC.

V gene TRBV30 combines with J gene TRBJ1-2, with D unclear. The CDR3 sequence is 15 residues long. V was clipped by 2 bases and J by 4 bases, with 17 bases between them. CDR1 is GTSNPN, CDR2 SVGIG, per germline (reference sequence). CDR3 nucleotide sequence: TGTGCCTGGAGTCAAGGACCATTCGGAGGCTATGGCTACACCTTC. This encodes CAWSQGPFGGYGYTF. The entire variable domain, with the rest obtained from reference TRBV30 and TRBJ1-2, is as follows: SQTIHQWPATLVQPVGSPLSLECTVEGTSNPNLYWYRQAAGRGLQLLFYSVGIGQISSEVPQNLSASRPQDRQFILSSKKLLLSDSGFYLCAWSQGPFGGYGYTFGSGTRLTVV.

The chain combines TRBV6-4 with TRBJ1-5; D remains unclear. Germline V lookup: CDR1 MRHNA, CDR2 SNTAGT. The CDR3 spans 13 residues. V shed 3 bases and J shed 4 bases, with 7 bases lying between them. CDR3 loop: CASSESMNQPQHF. The CDR3 nucleotides read TGTGCCAGCAGTGAGTCCATGAATCAGCCCCAGCATTTT.

The CDR3 protein is CAIRLAGDEQFF. For the CDR3, the DNA is TGTGCCATACGACTAGCGGGGGATGAGCAGTTCTTC. The chain carries TRBV10-3 and TRBJ2-1; 12 nucleotides align to TRBD2. Unmatched junction bases numbered 2, after V lost 9 bases and J lost 8 bases. The CDR3 length is 12 residues. Germline CDR1 is ENHRY and CDR2 is SYGVKD.

This clone was detected only once. J is TRBJ2-7 and V is TRBV7-9; no reliable D call. V was trimmed by 5 bases and J by 2 bases, leaving 7 bases between them. In germline, CDR1 is SEHNR, CDR2 FQNEAQ (reference sequence). The CDR3 consists of 12 residues. The CDR3 nucleotides read TGTGCCAGCAGCGCTGACACCTACGAGCAGTACGTC. Its protein is CASSADTYEQYV.

V gene TRBV19 combines with J gene TRBJ1-1; 9 bases map to TRBD1. CDR3 length equals 15 residues. In germline, CDR1 is LNHDA, CDR2 SQIVND (reference sequence). V shed 4 bases and J 2 bases; nucleotides not matched to a gene: 5. The CDR3 loop reads CASSKDRGENTEAFF. The CDR3 region has the DNA TGTGCCAGTAGTAAGGACAGGGGCGAAAACACTGAAGCTTTCTTT. The variable domain in full, with the rest retrieved from reference TRBV19 and TRBJ1-1, is DGGITQSPKYLFRKEGQNVTLSCEQNLNHDAMYWYRQDPGQGLRLIYYSQIVNDFQKGDIAEGYSVSREKKESFPLTVTSAQKNPTAFYLCASSKDRGENTEAFFGQGTRLTVV.

This chain connects TRBV7-9 to TRBJ2-7, with a tentative D call TRBD2 (7 bases). Germline CDR1 and CDR2: SEHNR and FQNEAQ (reference sequence). The CDR3 extends over 14 amino acids. The V end lost 0 bases, the J end lost 2 bases, and 8 bases lay between the germline ends. The CDR3 protein is CASSLAGGPYEQYV. DNA of the CDR3: TGTGCCAGCAGCTTAGCGGGGGGGCCCTACGAGCAGTACGTC.

The rearrangement joins TRBV5-5 to TRBJ2-2; 10 bases match TRBD2. J gave up 1 base and V 0 bases, and 3 bases lay outside the gene matches. Germline CDR1 is SGHKS and CDR2 is YYEKEE (reference sequence). CDR3 length equals 17 residues. CDR3 coding DNA: TGTGCCAGCAGCTTGGTCACTAGCGGGGTGAACACCGGGGAGCTGTTTTTT. Protein product: CASSLVTSGVNTGELFF.

With respect to this clone: Being one base from a much bigger clone, this may be a read error. The chain is built from TRBV3-1 (or the pseudogene TRBV3-2) and TRBJ1-3; D gene unclear. Trimming stripped 6 bases from V and 3 bases from J, with 6 bases between. This CDR3 region has 12 residues. Germline CDR1 and CDR2: LGHDT and YNNKEL (reference sequence). This CDR3 is CASSPGGNTIYF. The DNA of the CDR3 is TGTGCCAGCAGTCCCGGTGGAAACACCATATATTTT.

The rearrangement joins TRBV19 to TRBJ2-3, with TRBD2 matching over 9 bases. Trimming took 6 bases from V and 0 from J; bases not matched to a gene: 4. CDR1 is LNHDA and CDR2 is SQIVND in the germline V gene (reference sequence). This CDR3 contains 15 residues. The CDR3 nucleotides read TGTGCCAGTAGGGAACTAGCGGGTAGCACAGATACGCAGTATTTT. This codes for CASRELAGSTDTQYF.

This clone was observed a handful of times. The V gene is TRBV7-6, the J gene TRBJ2-2; D gene unclear. CDR3 length: 15 amino acids. Trimming shortened V by 5 bases and J by 6 bases, and 16 bases separated the two germline ends. From germline, CDR1 is SGHVS and CDR2 FNYEAQ. The CDR3 nucleotides are TGTGCCAGCAGCCAGGCCCCTTCGCACGCCGGGGAGCTGTTTTTT. Protein product: CASSQAPSHAGELFF.

This clone appeared a single time. The chain joins TRBV3-1 (or the pseudogene TRBV3-2) to TRBJ1-1, with D possibly matching TRBD1 (5 bases). Germline V gene data show CDR1 as LGHDT and CDR2 as YNNKEL (reference sequence). The V gene lost 2 bases and the J gene lost 7 bases, with 11 bases spanning the gap. This CDR3 contains 13 residues. This CDR3 reads CASSQKQDGEAFF. The CDR3 DNA sequence: TGTGCCAGCAGCCAAAAACAGGACGGTGAAGCTTTCTTT.

This clone was detected once. The chain uses TRBV18 and TRBJ1-2; tentatively, D is TRBD1 (6 bases). CDR1 is KGHSH and CDR2 is LQKENI in the germline V gene. The CDR3 is made up of 18 amino acids. The V and J ends lost 3 bases and 0 bases respectively, with 20 bases between them. DNA for the CDR3: TGTGCCAGCTCACCCCCCGGGAAAACAGGGAATGCTAACTATGGCTACACCTTC. Its protein product is CASSPPGKTGNANYGYTF.

The chain links TRBV5-1 to TRBJ2-5; D gene ambiguous. The ends were cut back, 4 bases at V and 1 base at J, with 8 bases in the middle. Germline CDR1 reads SGHRS; CDR2 reads YFSETQ. The CDR3 loop spans 13 amino acids. CDR3 sequence (DNA): TGCGCCAGCAGCACTCAAATCCAAGAGACCCAGTACTTC. This sequence encodes CASSTQIQETQYF.

DNA of the CDR3: TGTGCCAGTAGTCGGTCGCGGCAGGGGGCGCGAGGCTATGGCTACACCTTC. Residues: CASSRSRQGARGYGYTF. The chain recombines TRBV19 with TRBJ1-2; 8 bases align to TRBD1. After removal of 5 bases from V and 4 bases from J, the junction contained 15 bases not matched to a gene. Germline V gene lookup returns CDR1 LNHDA and CDR2 SQIVND (reference sequence). The CDR3 is made up of 17 amino acids. Full variable domain (rest looked up from reference TRBV19 and TRBJ1-2): DGGITQSPKYLFRKEGQNVTLSCEQNLNHDAMYWYRQDPGQGLRLIYYSQIVNDFQKGDIAEGYSVSREKKESFPLTVTSAQKNPTAFYLCASSRSRQGARGYGYTFGSGTRLTVV.

The rearrangement uses TRBV18 and TRBJ1-1; tentative D call: TRBD1 (6 bases). Between the trimmed V and J ends, which lost 3 bases and 7 bases, there was a span of 15 bases. Germline assignment: CDR1 KGHSH and CDR2 LQKENI. The CDR3 has 14 residues. CDR3 amino acids: CASSPQNGQSEAFF. The CDR3 DNA is TGTGCCAGCTCACCTCAGAACGGACAGAGTGAAGCTTTCTTT. The entire variable domain, with the rest obtained from reference TRBV18 and TRBJ1-1, is as follows: NAGVMQNPRHLVRRRGQEARLRCSPMKGHSHVYWYRQLPEEGLKFMVYLQKENIIDESGMPKERFSAEFPKEGPSILRIQQVVRGDSAAYFCASSPQNGQSEAFFGQGTRLTVV.

This rearrangement joins TRBV6-2 or TRBV6-3 to TRBJ2-1; TRBD2 matches at 12 bases. Germline loops: CDR1 MNHEY, CDR2 SVGEGT. Unmatched junction bases numbered 9, after V lost 6 bases and J lost 6 bases. The CDR3 consists of 16 residues. CDR3 sequence: CASSPPGTSGFNEQFF. The CDR3 coding sequence is TGTGCCAGCAGCCCCCCCGGGACTAGCGGGTTCAATGAGCAGTTCTTC.

This clone has a handful of counts. The rearrangement joins TRBV6-2 or TRBV6-3 to TRBJ2-1, with D tentatively TRBD1 (7 bases). The CDR3 runs to 17 residues. V was clipped by 5 bases and J by 4 bases, with 21 bases between them. Germline V gives CDR1 MNHEY, CDR2 SVGEGT. This CDR3 is CASSIGRGGGKYNEQFF. CDR3 coding DNA: TGTGCCAGCAGTATAGGACGAGGGGGCGGGAAGTACAATGAGCAGTTCTTC.

V usage is TRBV27 and J usage is TRBJ2-5; 10 nucleotides match TRBD1. From germline, CDR1 is MNHEY and CDR2 SMNVEV (reference sequence). This CDR3 is 17 amino acids long. V dropped 5 bases and J dropped 5; count of bases not matched to a gene: 14. The CDR3, as DNA: TGTGCCAGCAGTCCGCCCCGGGACAGGGGATTGTTGGAGACCCAGTACTTC. It translates to CASSPPRDRGLLETQYF.

V gene TRBV7-9 combines with J gene TRBJ2-5; 12 bases match TRBD2. The CDR3 runs to 18 residues. In germline, CDR1 is SEHNR, CDR2 FQNEAQ (reference sequence). V lost 0 bases, J lost 1 base, and 6 bases stayed unmatched. The CDR3: CASSLAPGTSGPQETQYF. CDR3 nucleotide sequence: TGTGCCAGCAGCTTAGCGCCAGGGACTAGCGGGCCCCAAGAGACCCAGTACTTC.

CDR3 DNA sequence: TGCGCCAGCAGCGTGGGACAGCCCAATGAGCAGTTCTTC. Translated: CASSVGQPNEQFF. The chain recombines TRBV5-1 with TRBJ2-1, with TRBD1 matching over 7 bases. Per germline, CDR1 SGHRS and CDR2 YFSETQ. This CDR3 has 13 amino acids. V trimming: 4 bases; J trimming: 6 bases; junction bases outside the gene matches: 4.

The chain joins TRBV7-9 to TRBJ1-6, with D possibly being TRBD1 (5 bases). CDR3 size: 13 residues. Germline CDR1 reads SEHNR; CDR2 reads FQNEAQ (reference sequence). V lost 5 bases and J lost 12, with 14 bases in between. In DNA, the CDR3 is TGTGCCAGCAGCCCGCCGGCTGACAGACCCCTCCACTTT. It translates to CASSPPADRPLHF.

The chain joins TRBV7-2 to TRBJ1-4, with 7 nucleotides matching TRBD1. This CDR3 is 14 amino acids long. CDR1 SGHTA and CDR2 FQGNSA come from the germline V gene. V was clipped by 1 base and J by 6 bases; unmatched bases: 2. CDR3 in DNA: TGTGCCAGCAGCTTAGGAGGGGGCCATGAAAAACTGTTTTTT. The encoded protein is CASSLGGGHEKLFF.

This chain connects TRBV7-9 to TRBJ2-5; 13 bases align to TRBD2. This CDR3 spans 16 amino acids. Germline V gene data show CDR1 as SEHNR and CDR2 as FQNEAQ (reference sequence). V was clipped by 4 bases and J by 9 bases; unmatched bases: 11. Written as DNA, the CDR3 is TGTGCCAGCAGCTCACTAGCGGGAGGGCCCCAGGAGGCCCAGTACTTC. This gives the protein CASSSLAGGPQEAQYF.